The T cell receptor beta chain under discussion was sequenced for a study of blood T cell repertoires in COVID-19. This CDR3 has 17 amino acids. J was trimmed by 2 bases and V by 6 bases; bases with no gene match: 11. Germline V lookup: CDR1 SGHTA, CDR2 FQGNSA. Sequencing used immunoSEQ multiplex PCR; TCRdb keeps in-frame clones, though not all of them. The sample records a few hundred thousand clones, about nine tenths being singletons. Sequences were obtained from PBMCs or T cells enriched from blood (not recorded which). The source is a woman between 18 and 29 years old who had recovered from COVID-19. The chain combines TRBV7-2 with TRBJ2-2, with 8 bases identical to TRBD2. CDR3 in DNA: TGTGCCAGCAGTTCGGAGCCGGGACTAGTTAACACCGGGGAGCTGTTTTTT. It yields the protein CASSSEPGLVNTGELFF.